These T cell receptor beta chains were read from a single sample in a study of blood T cell repertoires in COVID-19. Profiling relied on immunoSEQ multiplex PCR, and the TCRdb table lists in-frame clones only, not all of them. Of 100,000 to 150,000 clones in the sample, about 86% were seen once. The source material was PBMCs or T cells enriched from blood (not recorded which). The receptors stem from a man aged 35-49 years with acute COVID-19. CDR3s include the opening cysteine and the closing phenylalanine or tryptophan. Each record gives: CDR3 length, D gene, clone size, J gene, V gene, CDR3 protein, CDR3 DNA. D genes are given only for firm matches. Rows give clone size only sometimes, using once, few, many, or a class for an expanded clone.

CDR3 length: 16
D gene: TRBD2
clone size: .
J gene: TRBJ2-3
V gene: TRBV6-1
CDR3 protein: CASSEVGNGGANTQYF
CDR3 DNA: TGTGCCAGCAGTGAAGTCGGGAACGGGGGGGCGAATACGCAGTATTTT

CDR3 length: 14
D gene: TRBD1
clone size: .
J gene: TRBJ2-7
V gene: TRBV6-5
CDR3 protein: CASSDRGSSYEQYF
CDR3 DNA: TGTGCCAGCAGCGACAGGGGGTCCTCGTACGAGCAGTACTTC

CDR3 length: 13
D gene: TRBD1
clone size: once
J gene: TRBJ1-4
V gene: TRBV25-1
CDR3 protein: CASSSTGNEKLFF
CDR3 DNA: TGTGCCAGCAGTTCGACAGGGAATGAAAAACTGTTTTTT

CDR3 length: 15
D gene: TRBD2
clone size: .
J gene: TRBJ2-7
V gene: TRBV6-5
CDR3 protein: CASSYSGEGPDEQYF
CDR3 DNA: TGTGCCAGCAGTTACTCGGGGGAGGGCCCCGACGAGCAGTACTTC

CDR3 length: 15
D gene: .
clone size: .
J gene: TRBJ1-2
V gene: TRBV11-2
CDR3 protein: CASSLDREGNYGYTF
CDR3 DNA: TGTGCCAGCAGCTTAGATCGGGAGGGGAACTATGGCTACACCTTC

CDR3 length: 15
D gene: TRBD1
clone size: few
J gene: TRBJ2-3
V gene: TRBV2
CDR3 protein: CASSQPGTGTDTQYF
CDR3 DNA: TGTGCCAGCAGCCAACCCGGGACAGGGACAGATACGCAGTATTTT

CDR3 length: 14
D gene: TRBD1
clone size: .
J gene: TRBJ1-2
V gene: TRBV10-3
CDR3 protein: CAISSGQGNYGYTF
CDR3 DNA: TGTGCCATCAGTTCGGGACAGGGGAACTATGGCTACACCTTC

CDR3 length: 18
D gene: .
clone size: once
J gene: TRBJ1-3
V gene: TRBV20-1
CDR3 protein: CSASLPLGQGFSGNTIYF
CDR3 DNA: TGCAGTGCTAGTCTACCGTTGGGGCAGGGATTTTCTGGAAACACCATATATTTT

CDR3 length: 14
D gene: TRBD1
clone size: .
J gene: TRBJ1-2
V gene: TRBV7-9
CDR3 protein: CASSYRDSGYGYTF
CDR3 DNA: TGTGCCAGCAGCTACAGGGACAGCGGCTATGGCTACACCTTC

CDR3 length: 14
D gene: .
clone size: .
J gene: TRBJ1-1
V gene: TRBV7-9
CDR3 protein: CASSLDRLNTEAFF
CDR3 DNA: TGTGCCAGCAGCTTAGACAGATTGAACACTGAAGCTTTCTTT

CDR3 length: 11
D gene: TRBD1
clone size: .
J gene: TRBJ1-2
V gene: TRBV5-6
CDR3 protein: CASSLGPGQDF
CDR3 DNA: TGTGCCAGCAGCTTGGGGCCGGGACAGGACTTC

CDR3 length: 15
D gene: TRBD2
clone size: .
J gene: TRBJ2-7
V gene: TRBV7-9
CDR3 protein: CASSHHREVPYEQYF
CDR3 DNA: TGTGCCAGCAGCCATCATCGGGAGGTACCCTACGAGCAGTACTTC

CDR3 length: 13
D gene: .
clone size: few
J gene: TRBJ1-1
V gene: TRBV19
CDR3 protein: CASSMAGPTEAFF
CDR3 DNA: TGTGCCAGTAGTATGGCGGGACCCACTGAAGCTTTCTTT

CDR3 length: 13
D gene: TRBD1
clone size: .
J gene: TRBJ2-1
V gene: TRBV2
CDR3 protein: CATKQGAGDEQFF
CDR3 DNA: TGTGCCACCAAACAGGGGGCGGGGGATGAGCAGTTCTTC

CDR3 length: 13
D gene: .
clone size: .
J gene: TRBJ1-2
V gene: TRBV27
CDR3 protein: CASSPQGNYGYTF
CDR3 DNA: TGTGCCAGCAGTCCCCAGGGGAACTATGGCTACACCTTC

CDR3 length: 11
D gene: .
clone size: .
J gene: TRBJ2-1
V gene: TRBV20-1
CDR3 protein: CSARTPGGQFF
CDR3 DNA: TGCAGTGCGCGAACCCCCGGCGGGCAGTTCTTC

CDR3 length: 15
D gene: TRBD1
clone size: few
J gene: TRBJ1-4
V gene: TRBV25-1
CDR3 protein: CASSEVQGGHEKLFF
CDR3 DNA: TGTGCCAGCAGTGAAGTCCAGGGGGGTCATGAAAAACTGTTTTTT

CDR3 length: 13
D gene: .
clone size: once
J gene: TRBJ2-3
V gene: TRBV29-1
CDR3 protein: CSVDGVGTDTQYF
CDR3 DNA: TGCAGCGTTGACGGAGTGGGCACAGATACGCAGTATTTT

CDR3 length: 13
D gene: .
clone size: .
J gene: TRBJ1-5
V gene: TRBV28
CDR3 protein: CASSLEENQPQHF
CDR3 DNA: TGTGCCAGCAGTTTAGAAGAGAATCAGCCCCAGCATTTT

CDR3 length: 16
D gene: TRBD2
clone size: .
J gene: TRBJ2-5
V gene: TRBV11-2
CDR3 protein: CASSPGTSGGRETQYF
CDR3 DNA: TGTGCCAGCAGCCCTGGGACTAGCGGGGGCCGGGAGACCCAGTACTTC

CDR3 length: 15
D gene: .
clone size: .
J gene: TRBJ1-1
V gene: TRBV6-5
CDR3 protein: CASSYGTGQWTEAFF
CDR3 DNA: TGTGCCAGCAGTTACGGCACAGGACAGTGGACTGAAGCTTTCTTT

CDR3 length: 14
D gene: .
clone size: once
J gene: TRBJ2-7
V gene: TRBV7-9
CDR3 protein: CASSPKGKSYEQYF
CDR3 DNA: TGTGCCAGCAGCCCCAAGGGGAAATCCTACGAGCAGTACTTC

CDR3 length: 17
D gene: .
clone size: .
J gene: TRBJ2-1
V gene: TRBV5-4
CDR3 protein: CASSLEFGADSYNEQFF
CDR3 DNA: TGTGCCAGCAGCTTGGAATTCGGAGCCGACTCCTACAATGAGCAGTTCTTC

CDR3 length: 13
D gene: .
clone size: .
J gene: TRBJ2-1
V gene: TRBV2
CDR3 protein: CASSEGPYNEQFF
CDR3 DNA: TGTGCCAGCAGTGAAGGGCCCTACAATGAGCAGTTCTTC

CDR3 length: 13
D gene: TRBD1
clone size: few
J gene: TRBJ1-5
V gene: TRBV30
CDR3 protein: CAWSRQGEQPQHF
CDR3 DNA: TGTGCCTGGAGTCGACAGGGAGAGCAGCCCCAGCATTTT

CDR3 length: 12
D gene: .
clone size: .
J gene: TRBJ1-3
V gene: TRBV4-2
CDR3 protein: CASSPGRNTIYF
CDR3 DNA: TGTGCCAGCAGCCCCGGGAGAAACACCATATATTTT

CDR3 length: 14
D gene: .
clone size: .
J gene: TRBJ1-4
V gene: TRBV5-1
CDR3 protein: CASSLERLGEKLFF
CDR3 DNA: TGCGCCAGCAGCTTGGAGAGGTTGGGTGAAAAACTGTTTTTT

CDR3 length: 17
D gene: TRBD2
clone size: .
J gene: TRBJ2-7
V gene: TRBV6-1
CDR3 protein: CAGSVERGTLSSYEQYF
CDR3 DNA: TGTGCCGGCAGTGTGGAGCGGGGAACCCTCTCCTCCTACGAGCAGTACTTC

CDR3 length: 16
D gene: .
clone size: .
J gene: TRBJ2-1
V gene: TRBV7-9
CDR3 protein: CASSLQGGERGLGQFF
CDR3 DNA: TGTGCCAGCAGCCTCCAAGGGGGGGAGCGGGGACTTGGGCAGTTCTTC

CDR3 length: 12
D gene: .
clone size: .
J gene: TRBJ2-2
V gene: TRBV5-1
CDR3 protein: CASRQGSGELFF
CDR3 DNA: TGCGCCAGCAGGCAGGGGTCCGGGGAGCTGTTTTTT

CDR3 length: 13
D gene: .
clone size: .
J gene: TRBJ1-2
V gene: TRBV14
CDR3 protein: CASSPGQIYGYTF
CDR3 DNA: TGTGCCAGCAGCCCCGGACAGATCTATGGCTACACCTTC

CDR3 length: 13
D gene: .
clone size: .
J gene: TRBJ1-5
V gene: TRBV19
CDR3 protein: CASSMSRYQPQHF
CDR3 DNA: TGTGCCAGTAGTATGAGCCGATATCAGCCCCAGCATTTT

CDR3 length: 15
D gene: .
clone size: .
J gene: TRBJ2-7
V gene: TRBV24-1
CDR3 protein: CATSGLDSSKNEQYF
CDR3 DNA: TGTGCCACCAGTGGCCTGGACAGTTCCAAGAACGAGCAGTACTTC

CDR3 length: 14
D gene: TRBD2
clone size: .
J gene: TRBJ2-1
V gene: TRBV7-3
CDR3 protein: CASSSGTRGNEQFF
CDR3 DNA: TGTGCCAGCAGCTCCGGGACTAGGGGGAATGAGCAGTTCTTC

CDR3 length: 15
D gene: TRBD2
clone size: .
J gene: TRBJ2-5
V gene: TRBV28
CDR3 protein: CASSSKTSGSQTQYF
CDR3 DNA: TGTGCCAGCAGTTCTAAGACTAGCGGGAGTCAGACCCAGTACTTC

CDR3 length: 13
D gene: TRBD1
clone size: .
J gene: TRBJ1-5
V gene: TRBV10-1
CDR3 protein: CASSETGGQPQHF
CDR3 DNA: TGCGCCAGCAGTGAGACAGGGGGACAGCCCCAGCATTTT

CDR3 length: 16
D gene: .
clone size: .
J gene: TRBJ2-7
V gene: TRBV6-2/TRBV6-3
CDR3 protein: CASSTARGSGNYEQYF
CDR3 DNA: TGTGCCAGCAGTACCGCTCGTGGGTCAGGGAACTACGAGCAGTACTTC

CDR3 length: 14
D gene: .
clone size: .
J gene: TRBJ2-7
V gene: TRBV28
CDR3 protein: CASSLGLHQGEQYF
CDR3 DNA: TGTGCCAGCAGTTTAGGGCTACACCAGGGTGAGCAGTACTTC

CDR3 length: 18
D gene: TRBD2
clone size: .
J gene: TRBJ2-1
V gene: TRBV7-8
CDR3 protein: CASSLSSGGPSSYNEQFF
CDR3 DNA: TGTGCCAGCAGCTTATCTAGCGGGGGGCCTAGCTCCTACAATGAGCAGTTCTTC

CDR3 length: 14
D gene: .
clone size: .
J gene: TRBJ1-2
V gene: TRBV27
CDR3 protein: CASSFTGMEYGYTF
CDR3 DNA: TGTGCCAGCAGTTTTACAGGGATGGAATATGGCTACACCTTC

CDR3 length: 15
D gene: TRBD2
clone size: .
J gene: TRBJ2-7
V gene: TRBV6-5
CDR3 protein: CASSPSGLSSYEQYF
CDR3 DNA: TGTGCCAGCAGTCCTAGCGGGCTTAGCTCCTACGAGCAGTACTTC

CDR3 length: 15
D gene: .
clone size: .
J gene: TRBJ1-4
V gene: TRBV5-6
CDR3 protein: CASSFEVLGITKLFF
CDR3 DNA: TGTGCCAGCAGCTTTGAGGTTCTCGGGATAACAAAACTGTTTTTT

CDR3 length: 14
D gene: TRBD2
clone size: .
J gene: TRBJ2-7
V gene: TRBV5-1
CDR3 protein: CASSLQRGGMEQYF
CDR3 DNA: TGCGCCAGCAGCTTGCAGCGGGGGGGCATGGAGCAGTACTTC

CDR3 length: 15
D gene: .
clone size: once
J gene: TRBJ1-2
V gene: TRBV28
CDR3 protein: CASSSRGRRLYGYTF
CDR3 DNA: TGTGCCAGCAGTTCCAGGGGCCGGAGGCTCTATGGCTACACCTTC

CDR3 length: 11
D gene: .
clone size: .
J gene: TRBJ2-3
V gene: TRBV30
CDR3 protein: CAWSSTDTQYF
CDR3 DNA: TGTGCCTGGAGTTCAACAGATACGCAGTATTTT

CDR3 length: 14
D gene: .
clone size: .
J gene: TRBJ1-4
V gene: TRBV5-1
CDR3 protein: CASSFVGAHEKLFF
CDR3 DNA: TGCGCCAGCAGCTTTGTAGGGGCGCACGAAAAACTGTTTTTT

CDR3 length: 12
D gene: .
clone size: .
J gene: TRBJ2-7
V gene: TRBV12-3/TRBV12-4
CDR3 protein: CASSLANREQYF
CDR3 DNA: TGTGCCAGCAGTTTAGCGAACCGGGAACAGTACTTC

CDR3 length: 14
D gene: .
clone size: .
J gene: TRBJ1-4
V gene: TRBV19
CDR3 protein: CASSIWQSNEKLFF
CDR3 DNA: TGTGCCAGTAGTATCTGGCAGTCTAATGAAAAACTGTTTTTT

CDR3 length: 16
D gene: TRBD1
clone size: .
J gene: TRBJ2-5
V gene: TRBV28
CDR3 protein: CASTQRTGGLLETQYF
CDR3 DNA: TGTGCCAGCACCCAAAGGACAGGGGGCCTTCTGGAGACCCAGTACTTC

CDR3 length: 15
D gene: TRBD1
clone size: .
J gene: TRBJ1-6
V gene: TRBV15
CDR3 protein: CATSWRQGANSPLHF
CDR3 DNA: TGTGCCACCAGCTGGAGACAGGGGGCGAATTCACCCCTCCACTTT

CDR3 length: 15
D gene: .
clone size: .
J gene: TRBJ1-5
V gene: TRBV19
CDR3 protein: CASSIEAAGYQPQHF
CDR3 DNA: TGTGCCAGTAGTATAGAGGCAGCCGGGTATCAGCCCCAGCATTTT

CDR3 length: 12
D gene: .
clone size: .
J gene: TRBJ2-2
V gene: TRBV11-3
CDR3 protein: CASSPGPGELFF
CDR3 DNA: TGTGCCAGCAGCCCAGGGCCCGGGGAGCTGTTTTTT

CDR3 length: 14
D gene: TRBD2
clone size: .
J gene: TRBJ2-1
V gene: TRBV10-1
CDR3 protein: CASTVTSGGNEQFF
CDR3 DNA: TGCGCCAGCACCGTTACTAGCGGGGGGAATGAGCAGTTCTTC

CDR3 length: 12
D gene: .
clone size: few
J gene: TRBJ1-5
V gene: TRBV7-9
CDR3 protein: CASSLESQPQHF
CDR3 DNA: TGTGCCAGCAGCTTAGAGAGCCAGCCCCAGCATTTT

CDR3 length: 15
D gene: .
clone size: .
J gene: TRBJ1-2
V gene: TRBV6-5
CDR3 protein: CASSYSTGVGYGYTF
CDR3 DNA: TGTGCCAGCAGTTACTCGACGGGAGTAGGATATGGCTACACCTTC

CDR3 length: 13
D gene: .
clone size: few
J gene: TRBJ2-3
V gene: TRBV19
CDR3 protein: CASSSQDPDTQYF
CDR3 DNA: TGTGCCAGTAGTTCCCAGGATCCAGATACGCAGTATTTT

CDR3 length: 13
D gene: TRBD1
clone size: once
J gene: TRBJ2-1
V gene: TRBV6-5
CDR3 protein: CASRPGTGYEQFF
CDR3 DNA: TGTGCCAGCAGACCCGGGACAGGGTATGAGCAGTTCTTC